A single sample gave rise to the 9 T cell receptor beta chains below, sequenced in a study of T cell responses to AZD1222 COVID-19 vaccine. Profiled with immunoSEQ multiplex PCR; TCRdb holds only in-frame clones, not every one. The top ten clones hold 1.4% to 1.5% of a sample with 100,000 to 150,000 clones, roughly 87% of them seen once. The specimen was peripheral blood, collected on day 0 of AZD1222 vaccination. Every receptor here comes from an adult in good health.

This clone has just one count. The chain is built from TRBV6-6 and TRBJ2-7; unclear D gene. This CDR3 is built from 16 residues. Germline loops: CDR1 MNHNY, CDR2 SVGAGI (reference sequence). V was cut by 6 bases and J by 5 bases, with 23 bases left in between. Here the CDR3 reads CASSLGRARALDEQYF. The CDR3 DNA reads TGTGCCAGCAGCCTTGGCCGGGCCCGGGCGTTGGACGAGCAGTACTTC.

J is TRBJ1-2 and V is TRBV9; D not certain. Germline V lookup: CDR1 SGDLS, CDR2 YYNGEE. The CDR3 runs 16 residues. The V end lost 4 bases, the J end lost 8 bases, and 24 bases lay between the germline ends. This chain's CDR3 is CASSLLPQDSARGYTF. The CDR3 region has the DNA TGTGCCAGCAGCCTACTACCCCAGGATTCGGCGAGGGGCTACACCTTC. Using reference TRBV9 and TRBJ1-2 for the parts outside the CDR3, the full variable domain is DSGVTQTPKHLITATGQRVTLRCSPRSGDLSVYWYQQSLDQGLQFLIQYYNGEERAKGNILERFSAQQFPDLHSELNLSSLELGDSALYFCASSLLPQDSARGYTFGSGTRLTVV.

This chain joins TRBV4-3 and TRBJ2-3; 13 bases match TRBD2. The CDR3 sequence is 16 residues long. With 4 bases clipped from V and 9 bases from J, the junction kept 10 bases outside the gene matches. Germline values: CDR1 LGHNA, CDR2 YSLEER. This CDR3 is CASSPRTSGGPYTQYF. In DNA, the CDR3 is TGCGCCAGCAGCCCCCGGACTAGCGGGGGACCATACACGCAGTATTTT.

DNA of the CDR3: TGTGCCTGGAGTAGGCCGGGCGGTACGCAGTATTTT. Amino acid sequence: CAWSRPGGTQYF. The chain links TRBV30 to TRBJ2-3; D uncertain. CDR3 size: 12 residues. V lost 2 bases to trimming and J lost 8 bases, with 11 bases between them. From germline, CDR1 is GTSNPN and CDR2 SVGIG (reference sequence). Together with reference TRBV30 and TRBJ2-3, the CDR3 gives the full variable domain: SQTIHQWPATLVQPVGSPLSLECTVEGTSNPNLYWYRQAAGRGLQLLFYSVGIGQISSEVPQNLSASRPQDRQFILSSKKLLLSDSGFYLCAWSRPGGTQYFGPGTRLTVL.

CDR3 protein: CASSVGGLMNTEAFF. The DNA of the CDR3 is TGTGCCAGCAGCGTAGGAGGACTAATGAACACTGAAGCTTTCTTT. The rearrangement joins TRBV9 to TRBJ1-1; D ambiguous. The CDR3 covers 15 residues. CDR1 and CDR2 from the germline V gene are SGDLS and YYNGEE. V shed 0 bases and J shed 0 bases, with 9 bases lying between them.

The chain employs TRBV10-3 and TRBJ2-3; 11 positions match TRBD2. The junction had 11 bases not matched to a gene; V was cut back by 8 bases and J by 4 bases. Germline V gene sequence: CDR1 ENHRY, CDR2 SYGVKD. This CDR3 has 16 residues. CDR3 sequence (DNA): TGTGCCATCGGCCGCCTCAATAGCGGGGGGGCAGATACGCAGTATTTT. This sequence encodes CAIGRLNSGGADTQYF.

This chain connects TRBV4-2 to TRBJ2-3, with TRBD2 as a possible D gene (5 bases). V lost 1 base and J 1 base, leaving 12 bases between the germline ends. Germline CDR1 and CDR2: LGHNA and YNFKEQ. The CDR3 is made up of 16 amino acids. Written as DNA, the CDR3 is TGTGCCAGCAGCCAAGGGGCGGGCGTCGGCACAGATACGCAGTATTTT. Translation gives CASSQGAGVGTDTQYF.

V usage is TRBV3-1 (or the pseudogene TRBV3-2) and J usage is TRBJ2-7; 7 bases line up with TRBD2. Germline CDR1 LGHDT, CDR2 YNNKEL (reference sequence). The CDR3 loop spans 15 amino acids. The J segment lost 0 bases and the V segment lost 4 bases, leaving 6 bases of the junction unmatched. CDR3 loop: CASSRGTIGSYEQYF. The CDR3 DNA sequence: TGTGCCAGCAGCCGGGGGACTATTGGCTCCTACGAGCAGTACTTC.

The gene calls are TRBV12-3 or TRBV12-4 and TRBJ1-5; the D gene is possibly TRBD1 (5 bases). The CDR3 covers 12 residues. Trimming shortened V by 5 bases and J by 9 bases, and 11 bases separated the two germline ends. The CDR3 loop reads CASSNHGAPQHF. The CDR3 DNA sequence: TGTGCCAGCAGTAATCACGGGGCGCCCCAGCATTTT.